Each of the 30 T cell receptor beta chains below was sequenced from the same sample in a study of CD8+CD57+ T cells in acquired aplastic anemia. The authors sequenced patients whose flow cytometry had shown CD8+CD57+ cell expansion. The template used for profiling TCR beta VDJ and CDR3 was genomic DNA. TCRdb itself ran the reads through MiXCR, one entry per CDR3 protein. The repertoire holds 400,000 to 600,000 distinct CDR3 sequences, with around 33% as singletons. Sequencing was done on a sample of sorted CD4+, CD8+, or CD8+CD57+ T cells (not recorded which) from PBMCs. These receptors were obtained from a human donor with aplastic anemia.

As for this clonotype: A read error is possible here, since a much larger clone lies one base away. The chain uses TRBV7-9 and TRBJ2-7, with 7 bases aligning to TRBD1. The CDR3 runs to 15 residues. The germline V gene has CDR1 SEHNR and CDR2 FQNEAQ (reference sequence). The DNA for the CDR3 is TGTACCAGCAGCTTCGCTATAGGACAGGCCTACGAGCAGTACTTC. The encoded protein is CTSSFAIGQAYEQYF.

This clonotype was counted ten times or more. The chain is built from TRBV2 and TRBJ1-5, with unresolved D. Germline V lookup: CDR1 SNHLY, CDR2 FYNNEI. CDR3 length equals 14 residues. V gave up 7 bases and J gave up 0 bases, with 10 bases separating them. CDR3 in amino acids: CASNHVDSNQPQHF. The CDR3 DNA reads as TGTGCCAGCAATCACGTCGATAGCAATCAGCCCCAGCATTTT.

The chain employs TRBV20-1 and TRBJ1-6, with D tentatively TRBD1 (5 bases). V was cut by 6 bases and J by 0 bases, with 27 bases left in between. The CDR3 is made up of 20 amino acids. Germline assignment: CDR1 DFQATT and CDR2 SNEGSKA (reference sequence). CDR3 bases: TGCAGTGCCAGCAGACCTCCCCCAGGGCCCGAAAGCTCCTATAATTCACCCCTCCACTTT. Translation: CSASRPPPGPESSYNSPLHF.

This clonotype was counted at least ten times. This chain uses TRBV19 with TRBJ1-6; 9 bases map to TRBD1. V gave up 3 bases and J gave up 9 bases; unmatched junction bases: 6. Germline CDR1 and CDR2: LNHDA and SQIVND (reference sequence). The CDR3 is made up of 15 amino acids. The CDR3 DNA follows: TGTGCCAGTAGTATGCCTGGGACAGGGTCTTCACCCCTCCACTTT. Amino acid sequence: CASSMPGTGSSPLHF. The variable domain in full, completed from reference TRBV19 and TRBJ1-6, reads DGGITQSPKYLFRKEGQNVTLSCEQNLNHDAMYWYRQDPGQGLRLIYYSQIVNDFQKGDIAEGYSVSREKKESFPLTVTSAQKNPTAFYLCASSMPGTGSSPLHFGNGTRLTVT.

Comments on this clonotype: One base away lies a much larger clone, so this may be a sequencing read error. This chain connects TRBV19 to TRBJ2-7; the D call may be TRBD1 or TRBD2 (5 bases each). V was clipped by 3 bases and J by 6 bases, with 18 bases between them. This CDR3 is 15 amino acids long. Germline V gene sequence: CDR1 LNHDA, CDR2 SQIVND (reference sequence). The CDR3 nucleotides read TGTGCCAGTAGTATGGTACCGGGACGACGCATCGAGCAGTACTTC. This codes for CASSMVPGRRIEQYF. Full variable domain (outside the CDR3, taken from reference TRBV19 and TRBJ2-7): DGGITQSPKYLFRKEGQNVTLSCEQNLNHDAMYWYRQDPGQGLRLIYYSQIVNDFQKGDIAEGYSVSREKKESFPLTVTSAQKNPTAFYLCASSMVPGRRIEQYFGPGTRLTVT.

This clonotype was observed a handful of times. J is TRBJ2-3 and V is TRBV19, with D perhaps matching TRBD2 (6 bases). This CDR3 has 15 amino acids. V lost 9 bases and J 1 base, leaving 17 bases between the germline ends. Germline CDR1 and CDR2: LNHDA and SQIVND (reference sequence). Here the CDR3 reads CASSLEAGRTDTQYF. The CDR3, as DNA: TGTGCCAGCAGCTTGGAGGCGGGGCGCACAGATACGCAGTATTTT.

This clonotype has only a few counts. The genes are TRBV6-5 and TRBJ1-1; no reliable D call. Trimming stripped 1 base from V and 4 bases from J, with 13 bases between. This CDR3 has 15 residues. The germline V gene has CDR1 MNHEY and CDR2 SVGAGI. This chain's CDR3 is CASSYLGRVGTEAFF. For the CDR3, the DNA is TGTGCCAGCAGTTACTTGGGGAGAGTAGGCACTGAAGCTTTCTTT.

This clonotype was counted a few times. The rearrangement uses TRBV7-2 and TRBJ2-7; TRBD2 matches 8 bases. CDR3 length: 16 residues. Germline CDR1 is SGHTA and CDR2 is FQGNSA. Trimming took 4 bases from V and 0 from J; bases not matched to a gene: 8. The CDR3 here is CASSSRNSGVSYEQYF. As DNA, the CDR3 is TGTGCCAGCAGCTCCAGAAATAGCGGGGTCTCCTACGAGCAGTACTTC.

This clonotype showed up just a few times. The chain recombines TRBV7-9 with TRBJ2-2, with no clear D. Germline V CDR1 and CDR2: SEHNR, FQNEAQ (reference sequence). CDR3 length equals 12 residues. V lost 8 bases and J 6 bases, leaving 10 bases between the germline ends. The CDR3 DNA is TGTGCCAGCGAAGTAGATTCCGGGGAGCTGTTTTTT. It specifies CASEVDSGELFF. The full variable domain, in which reference TRBV7-9 and TRBJ2-2 provide the parts outside the CDR3, is DTGVSQNPRHKITKRGQNVTFRCDPISEHNRLYWYRQTLGQGPEFLTYFQNEAQLEKSRLLSDRFSAERPKGSFSTLEIQRTEQGDSAMYLCASEVDSGELFFGEGSRLTVL.

The chain links TRBV2 to TRBJ2-3; 11 bases map to TRBD2. Germline V gene lookup returns CDR1 SNHLY and CDR2 FYNNEI. The CDR3 loop spans 14 amino acids. After removal of 6 bases from V and 6 bases from J, the junction contained 5 bases not matched to a gene. The DNA of the CDR3 is TGTGCCAGCAGGGTAGCGGGAGGGGGGGATACGCAGTATTTT. It is translated as CASRVAGGGDTQYF.

The rearrangement links TRBV2 to TRBJ2-5, with D perhaps assigned TRBD1 or TRBD2 (5 bases each). The V gene lost 10 bases and the J gene lost 5 bases, with 17 bases spanning the gap. There are 13 residues in the CDR3. From germline, CDR1 is SNHLY and CDR2 FYNNEI. The CDR3 DNA sequence: TGTGCCACCGGGACGGTAACAGGCGAGACCCAGTACTTC. The encoded protein is CATGTVTGETQYF.

This clonotype was seen only a few times. J is TRBJ1-1 and V is TRBV20-1; 11 nucleotides agree with TRBD1. The J segment lost 10 bases and the V segment lost 4 bases, leaving 14 bases of the junction unmatched. Germline V gene data show CDR1 as DFQATT and CDR2 as SNEGSKA (reference sequence). The CDR3 has 15 amino acids. The CDR3 sequence is CSAKRTGQGEEGAFF. CDR3 nucleotide sequence: TGCAGTGCTAAGAGAACGGGACAGGGGGAGGAAGGAGCTTTCTTT.

This clonotype occurred many times. This rearrangement joins TRBV2 to TRBJ1-5, with 10 bases fitting TRBD1. This CDR3 region has 15 residues. J was trimmed by 2 bases and V by 6 bases; bases with no gene match: 4. Looked up from germline, CDR1 is SNHLY and CDR2 is FYNNEI. CDR3 in DNA: TGTGCCAGCAGGGGCGGGACAGGGGGCAATCAGCCCCAGCATTTT. It yields the protein CASRGGTGGNQPQHF. Filled out from reference TRBV2 and TRBJ1-5, the complete variable domain reads EPEVTQTPSHQVTQMGQEVILRCVPISNHLYFYWYRQILGQKVEFLVSFYNNEISEKSEIFDDQFSVERPDGSNFTLKIRSTKLEDSAMYFCASRGGTGGNQPQHFGDGTRLSIL.

In this sample, this clonotype turned up a few times. V and J are TRBV14 and TRBJ2-1; a possible D gene is TRBD1 (5 bases). Germline loops: CDR1 SGHDN, CDR2 FVKESK. The CDR3 is 15 amino acids. The V end was cut by 1 base, the J end by 6 bases, with 13 bases between. The CDR3 coding sequence is TGTGCCAGCAGCCAAGCAGGGCGGACATCCAATGAGCAGTTCTTC. Protein sequence: CASSQAGRTSNEQFF.

This clonotype was counted many times. This chain links TRBV10-1 with TRBJ2-3; D not certain. Trimming removed 3 bases from V and 2 bases from J, with 15 bases in between. CDR1 is WNHNN, CDR2 SYGVQD, per germline (reference sequence). This CDR3 is 16 amino acids long. The CDR3 loop is CASSEAPSNYTDTQYF. The CDR3 coding sequence is TGCGCCAGCAGTGAAGCACCTTCTAATTACACAGATACGCAGTATTTT.

About this clonotype itself: A single base separates this from a much larger clone, so it may be a read error. The chain is built from TRBV15 and TRBJ2-1; D uncertain. Matching the DNA end better, TRBJ2-7 makes the J call doubtful. This CDR3 comprises 16 residues. Germline V gene lookup returns CDR1 LNHNV and CDR2 YYDKDF (reference sequence). CDR3 in amino acids: CATSRDNPAMFGEQYF. CDR3 DNA sequence: TGTGCCACCAGCAGAGATAATCCCGCTATGTTCGGTGAGCAGTACTTC.

The V and J genes are TRBV20-1 and TRBJ2-1, with 14 nucleotides matching TRBD2. This CDR3 is built from 16 residues. Losses at the gene ends were 5 bases for V and 4 bases for J; bases not matched to a gene: 7. Germline CDR1 and CDR2: DFQATT and SNEGSKA (reference sequence). The CDR3 region is CSAETSGGARYNEQFF. CDR3 DNA sequence: TGCAGTGCTGAGACTAGCGGGGGGGCCAGGTACAATGAGCAGTTCTTC.

Only a few counts were recorded for this clonotype. The chain combines TRBV20-1 with TRBJ2-1; 11 bases are shared with TRBD2. The junction had 5 bases not matched to a gene; V was cut back by 0 bases and J by 7 bases. This CDR3 has 15 amino acids. CDR1 is DFQATT and CDR2 is SNEGSKA in the germline V gene (reference sequence). The CDR3 protein is CSAREVAGGHNEQFF. CDR3 bases: TGCAGTGCTAGAGAAGTAGCGGGGGGGCATAATGAGCAGTTCTTC.

V is TRBV5-5 and J is TRBJ1-2; the D gene is possibly TRBD1 (5 bases). The germline V gene encodes CDR1 SGHKS and CDR2 YYEKEE (reference sequence). The V end lost 0 bases, the J end lost 6 bases, and 9 bases lay between the germline ends. The CDR3 extends over 13 amino acids. The DNA for the CDR3 is TGTGCCAGCAGCTTGGACAGGAAGGATGGCTACACCTTC. Amino acid sequence: CASSLDRKDGYTF.

J is TRBJ2-3 and V is TRBV20-1; 8 bases agree with TRBD2. Trimming cost V 0 bases and J 2 bases; bases outside gene matches: 7. The CDR3 sequence is 16 residues long. CDR1 DFQATT and CDR2 SNEGSKA come from the germline V gene (reference sequence). The CDR3, as DNA: TGCAGTGCTAGAGACGTGAGCGGGAGTTTCACAGATACGCAGTATTTT. Translation: CSARDVSGSFTDTQYF.

In this sample, this clonotype turned up many times. The chain uses TRBV15 and TRBJ2-7; D is unclear. The germline V and J ends were trimmed by 8 bases and 3 bases, with 11 bases remaining between them. Germline V CDR1 and CDR2: LNHNV, YYDKDF (reference sequence). The CDR3 has 12 amino acids. The CDR3 region has the DNA TGTGCCACCGGAAGTAACATCTACGAGCAGTACTTC. This codes for CATGSNIYEQYF.

This clonotype has a handful of counts. The chain carries TRBV20-1 and TRBJ1-2, with TRBD1 matching over 8 bases. CDR3 length equals 16 residues. CDR1 is DFQATT and CDR2 is SNEGSKA in the germline V gene (reference sequence). J gave up 3 bases and V 6 bases, and 15 bases lay outside the gene matches. The CDR3 DNA is TGCAGTGCAACCCCCCGGACAGGGCCGCTATACTATGGCTACACCTTC. The encoded protein is CSATPRTGPLYYGYTF.

The rearrangement joins TRBV7-2 to TRBJ1-1; D unclear. V dropped 2 bases and J dropped 7 bases, with 17 bases sitting between them. This CDR3 contains 15 residues. CDR1 and CDR2 from the germline V gene are SGHTA and FQGNSA. CDR3 in DNA: TGTGCCAGCAGCTTACTAACTGGGATAGTTGGTGAAGCTTTCTTT. This gives the protein CASSLLTGIVGEAFF.

The chain carries TRBV4-1 and TRBJ1-1; the D gene is possibly TRBD1 (5 bases). CDR1 and CDR2 (germline): MGHRA, YSYEKL. This CDR3 comprises 13 residues. Between the trimmed V and J ends, which lost 0 bases and 8 bases, there was a span of 10 bases. The CDR3: CASSQEEGAEAFF. CDR3 nucleotide sequence: TGCGCCAGCAGCCAAGAGGAAGGGGCCGAAGCTTTCTTT.

The chain recombines TRBV10-3 with TRBJ2-1, with 10 bases identical to TRBD2. CDR1 is ENHRY, CDR2 SYGVKD, per germline. The CDR3 spans 15 residues. V shed 10 bases, J shed 5 bases, and the junction held 11 bases outside the gene matches. The CDR3 DNA reads TGTGCCAGCAGAAAAAGCGGGGGGGCAAACAATGAGCAGTTCTTC. Amino acids: CASRKSGGANNEQFF.

The rearrangement uses TRBV6-1 and TRBJ1-2; 7 nucleotides agree with TRBD1. This CDR3 contains 15 residues. V gave up 5 bases and J gave up 6 bases; unmatched junction bases: 12. Germline V lookup: CDR1 MNHNS, CDR2 SASEGT. CDR3 bases: TGTGCCAGCAGTACTACCTGGACAGGCCTTGATGGCTACACCTTC. It encodes CASSTTWTGLDGYTF.

This clonotype was observed at least ten times. The CDR3, as DNA: TGCAGTGCTAGATACGCAGCGGGAGACGAGCAGTACTTC. This translates into CSARYAAGDEQYF. The chain has TRBV20-1 and TRBJ2-7; TRBD2 agrees at 8 bases. This CDR3 is 13 amino acids long. The V gene's germline CDR1 is DFQATT and CDR2 SNEGSKA (reference sequence). V shed 2 bases, J shed 5 bases, and the junction held 5 bases outside the gene matches.

This clonotype was counted ten times or more. This rearrangement joins TRBV7-2 to TRBJ2-5, with 10 bases fitting TRBD1. J lost 5 bases, V lost 5 bases, and 5 bases had no gene match. The germline gives CDR1 SGHTA, CDR2 FQGNSA. The CDR3 spans 14 residues. CDR3 sequence reads: CASSRTGGRETQYF. CDR3 coding DNA: TGTGCCAGCAGCCGGACAGGGGGGAGGGAGACCCAGTACTTC. Full variable domain (remainder filled in from reference TRBV7-2 and TRBJ2-5): GAGVSQSPSNKVTEKGKDVELRCDPISGHTALYWYRQSLGQGLEFLIYFQGNSAPDKSGLPSDRFSAERTGGSVSTLTIQRTQQEDSAVYLCASSRTGGRETQYFGPGTRLLVL.

In its sample, this clonotype was seen a few times. A read error may explain this, as a much larger clone is one base away. The V call is TRBV7-8, the J call TRBJ2-7; D remains unclear. The CDR3 covers 13 residues. Germline V CDR1 and CDR2: SGHVS, FQNEAQ. The CDR3 protein is CAGSLAPVYEQYF. For the CDR3, the DNA is TGTGCCGGCAGCTTAGCTCCGGTTTACGAGCAGTACTTC.

At least ten counts were recorded for this clonotype. This chain connects TRBV2 to TRBJ2-7, with D unclear. The CDR3 spans 13 residues. Germline CDR1 reads SNHLY; CDR2 reads FYNNEI. The V end lost 0 bases, the J end lost 4 bases, and 7 bases lay between the germline ends. This CDR3 reads CASSEAPWYEQYF. The CDR3 DNA reads TGTGCCAGCAGTGAAGCGCCGTGGTACGAGCAGTACTTC.